These 30 T cell receptor beta chains originate from one sample sequenced in a study of CXCR3-negative and CXCR3-positive naive CD8 T cells. Notes on the study in general: When CXCR3-positive naive cells were set against CXCR3-negative naive cells, the former had more hydrophobic TRB CDR3s.

UMI-labeled 5' RACE TRB cDNA libraries were prepared from the cells. TCRdb derives one entry per CDR3 protein from the 5' RACE reads, leaving out DNA. This sample's clone table lists over 100,000 distinct CDR3 sequences. Antigens for these TCRs are unknown. The specimen was naive CXCR3+ CD8+ T cells from blood. As to subset: CD45RO-CCR7+CD27+CD95- naive CD8+ T cells expressing CXCR3 (TNR3+). The receptors derive from a human donor in good health. Some clones in this sample may be carry-over from other donors' samples.

This chain joins TRBV5-4 and TRBJ2-1; no DNA is available, so the TRBD1 call from TCRdb remains unchecked. There are 18 residues in the CDR3. Germline loops: CDR1 SGHNT, CDR2 YYREEE (reference sequence). CDR3: CASSLGGYRGPVYNEQFF.

This sequence joins TRBV7-6 and TRBJ2-2; no DNA is available, so the TRBD2 call from TCRdb remains unchecked. Germline V gene sequence: CDR1 SGHVS, CDR2 FNYEAQ. This CDR3 is 17 amino acids long. The CDR3 spells CASTPGLAGGITGELFF.

The J gene is TRBJ1-6, the V gene TRBV12-3 or TRBV12-4. The CDR3 loop spans 13 amino acids. CDR3 amino acids: CASSQIHNSPLHF.

The CDR3 here is CASSLTFPPGSTDTQYF. This chain joins TRBV7-3 and TRBJ2-3; TCRdb's assignment of TRBD1 cannot be checked, as there is no DNA. The CDR3 covers 17 residues. Looked up from germline, CDR1 is SGHTA and CDR2 is FQGTGA.

V usage is TRBV7-9 and J usage is TRBJ2-5; with no DNA, the TCRdb D assignment of TRBD2 cannot be verified. The CDR3 extends over 16 amino acids. The germline V gene encodes CDR1 SEHNR and CDR2 FQNEAQ (reference sequence). CDR3 sequence reads: CASSYDGSLYQETQYF.

The chain has TRBV3-1 and TRBJ2-1. The CDR3 runs to 13 residues. Germline CDR1 LGHDT, CDR2 YNNKEL (reference sequence). The CDR3: CASSHDGYNEQFF.

The chain is built from TRBV6-6 and TRBJ1-5; TCRdb picks TRBD1, but there is no DNA to check that call. CDR1 and CDR2 from the germline V gene are MNHNY and SVGAGI (reference sequence). CDR3 length equals 16 residues. CDR3 region: CASTPGGDYSNQPQHF.

This sequence joins TRBV7-3 and TRBJ1-2; TCRdb returns TRBD1, unconfirmable since there is no DNA. From germline, CDR1 is SGHTA and CDR2 FQGTGA. The CDR3 contains 13 residues. CDR3 amino acids: CASSPGTDYGYTF.

This chain joins TRBV20-1 and TRBJ2-7. There are 13 residues in the CDR3. Per the germline V gene, CDR1 is DFQATT and CDR2 is SNEGSKA (reference sequence). The CDR3 sequence: CSARANTSYEQYF.

This CDR3 reads CASSPIYARGADTEAFF. The V gene is TRBV9, the J gene TRBJ1-1; TCRdb picks TRBD1, but there is no DNA to check that call. Germline CDR1 SGDLS, CDR2 YYNGEE. CDR3 length equals 17 residues.

The V gene is TRBV27, the J gene TRBJ1-5; TCRdb reports TRBD1, a call that lacks DNA to check it against. The CDR3 has 14 amino acids. The germline gives CDR1 MNHEY, CDR2 SMNVEV (reference sequence). CDR3 in amino acids: CASSYQGGNQPQHF.

The V and J genes are TRBV7-8 and TRBJ2-7; TCRdb's D call of TRBD1 is untestable without DNA. The germline V gene encodes CDR1 SGHVS and CDR2 FQNEAQ. The CDR3 covers 16 residues. The CDR3 loop reads CASSLVGGTGAYEQYF.

The chain couples TRBV23-1 to TRBJ1-5. TRBV23-1 is marked as an open reading frame, function uncertain. The CDR3 is made up of 21 amino acids. The CDR3 sequence is CASSQSGTFQPGPSGNQPQHF.

The gene calls are TRBV7-9 and TRBJ2-3. CDR1 is SEHNR and CDR2 is FQNEAQ in the germline V gene (reference sequence). The CDR3 loop spans 13 amino acids. The CDR3 loop is CATSGLNTDTQYF.

The chain couples TRBV28 to TRBJ2-7. The CDR3 totals 13 residues. Germline lookup yields CDR1 MDHEN and CDR2 SYDVKM. This chain's CDR3 is CASSLWSRYEQYF.

The chain uses TRBV14 and TRBJ2-7; TCRdb reports TRBD2, a call that lacks DNA to check it against. Per the germline V gene, CDR1 is SGHDN and CDR2 is FVKESK. The CDR3 contains 16 residues. The CDR3 protein is CASSLILASGFYEQYF. Full variable domain (outside the CDR3, taken from reference TRBV14 and TRBJ2-7): EAGVTQFPSHSVIEKGQTVTLRCDPISGHDNLYWYRRVMGKEIKFLLHFVKESKQDESGMPNNRFLAERTGGTYSTLKVQPAELEDSGVYFCASSLILASGFYEQYFGPGTRLTVT.

The CDR3 reads CASSQSFTGPLTGELFF. The rearrangement joins TRBV7-2 to TRBJ2-2; TCRdb proposes TRBD1, but this gene call is untestable without DNA. The CDR3 length is 17 residues. In germline, CDR1 is SGHTA, CDR2 FQGNSA.

CDR3 protein: CATSRGQLSEQFF. J is TRBJ2-1 and V is TRBV15; TCRdb's D call, TRBD1, is unchecked because there is no DNA. The germline V gene encodes CDR1 LNHNV and CDR2 YYDKDF (reference sequence). This CDR3 spans 13 amino acids.

The V gene is TRBV6-5, the J gene TRBJ1-5; with no DNA, the TCRdb D assignment of TRBD1 cannot be verified. Germline V CDR1 and CDR2: MNHEY, SVGAGI. The CDR3 is made up of 15 amino acids. The CDR3 loop is CASSYSGVFNQPQHF.

This chain links TRBV4-2 with TRBJ1-1. Germline CDR1 reads LGHNA; CDR2 reads YNFKEQ. This CDR3 contains 13 residues. CDR3 protein: CASSQDLGGVAFF.

The genes are TRBV12-3 or TRBV12-4 and TRBJ2-3. The CDR3 has 13 amino acids. The CDR3 sequence is CASSLRRADTQYF.

J is TRBJ2-7 and V is TRBV9; as DNA is missing, the TRBD2 call by TCRdb cannot be tested. Germline values: CDR1 SGDLS, CDR2 YYNGEE. The CDR3 consists of 14 residues. This chain's CDR3 is CASSPSGSAREQYF.

The gene calls are TRBV30 and TRBJ2-7; TCRdb indicates TRBD1, and absent DNA this call remains unverified. The CDR3 is 12 residues long. The germline V gene has CDR1 GTSNPN and CDR2 SVGIG (reference sequence). The CDR3 reads CAWSAGGYEQYF.

This chain uses TRBV6-4 with TRBJ2-1; TCRdb reports TRBD2, a call that lacks DNA to check it against. The CDR3 is made up of 14 amino acids. Germline V gene lookup returns CDR1 MRHNA and CDR2 SNTAGT. The CDR3 is CASSEGREDNEQFF.

The V gene is TRBV7-8, the J gene TRBJ2-3; there is no DNA to check the TCRdb D call of TRBD2. From germline, CDR1 is SGHVS and CDR2 FQNEAQ. The CDR3 is 19 amino acids. The CDR3 protein is CASSSSRTSGSKNTDTQYF.

This sequence joins TRBV7-6 and TRBJ2-3. The germline V gene encodes CDR1 SGHVS and CDR2 FNYEAQ. The CDR3 is made up of 14 amino acids. The CDR3 sequence is CASSPGSLTDTQYF.

V gene TRBV3-2 combines with J gene TRBJ2-5; the D call from TCRdb, TRBD1, cannot be confirmed without DNA. TRBV3-2 is deemed a pseudogene. The CDR3 is 17 amino acids. CDR3 region: CASSQDNVRLGGETQYF.

This chain uses TRBV21-1 with TRBJ1-2. TRBV21-1 constitutes a pseudogene. This CDR3 has 11 residues. The CDR3 is CASSKSGGYTF.

V gene TRBV5-1 combines with J gene TRBJ2-7; TCRdb outputs TRBD2, but without DNA this stays unchecked. CDR3 length: 15 amino acids. Germline V gene lookup returns CDR1 SGHRS and CDR2 YFSETQ. CDR3 residues: CANSLAQGHPYEQYF.

The chain is built from TRBV27 and TRBJ2-7; TCRdb returns TRBD1, unconfirmable since there is no DNA. This CDR3 contains 13 residues. The germline V gene has CDR1 MNHEY and CDR2 SMNVEV (reference sequence). CDR3 protein: CASSHTGNDEQYF.